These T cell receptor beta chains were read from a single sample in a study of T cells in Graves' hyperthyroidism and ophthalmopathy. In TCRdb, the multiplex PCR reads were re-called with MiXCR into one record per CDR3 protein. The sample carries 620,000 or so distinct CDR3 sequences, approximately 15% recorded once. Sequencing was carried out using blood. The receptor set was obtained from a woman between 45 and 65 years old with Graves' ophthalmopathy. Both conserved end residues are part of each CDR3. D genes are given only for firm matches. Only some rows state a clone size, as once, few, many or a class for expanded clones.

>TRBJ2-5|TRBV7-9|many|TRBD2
TGTGCCAGCAGCTTAAGCGGGAGTGGGTGGTCGGAGACCCAGTACTTC
CASSLSGSGWSETQYF
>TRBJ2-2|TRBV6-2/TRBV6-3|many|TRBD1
TGTGCCAGCAGTTACCCCCGGGACAGCACGAACACCGGGGAGCTGTTTTTT
CASSYPRDSTNTGELFF
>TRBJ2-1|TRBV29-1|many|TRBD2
TGCAGCGTGGTTTCGAGGGAGGGCTATGAGCAGTTCTTC
CSVVSREGYEQFF
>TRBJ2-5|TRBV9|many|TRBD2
TGTGCCAGCAGCATCGCAAGCGGGAGTCTTGGAGAGACCCAGTACTTC
CASSIASGSLGETQYF
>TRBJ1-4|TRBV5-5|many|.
TGTGCCAGCAGCGGGCTCGTGGGGGAAGGGGCTAAAGAAAAACTGTTTTTT
CASSGLVGEGAKEKLFF
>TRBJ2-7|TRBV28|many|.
TGTGCCAGCACCTTGGAAGCGCCGTACGAGCAGTACTTC
CASTLEAPYEQYF
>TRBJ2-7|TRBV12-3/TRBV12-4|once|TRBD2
TGTGCCAGCAGTTTAGCGCGGCGGGAGGGCCGGTACGAGCAGTACTTC
CASSLARREGRYEQYF
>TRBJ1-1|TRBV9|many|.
TGTGCCAGCAGCGTTCTTGGAAACACTGAAGCTTTCTTT
CASSVLGNTEAFF
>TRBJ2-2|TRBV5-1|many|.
TGCGCCAGCAGCCTGCGGGACTCACTCGGCGGGGAGCTGTTTTTT
CASSLRDSLGGELFF
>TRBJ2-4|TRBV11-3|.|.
TGTGCCAGCAGCTTAGATGGTACACGCGGAAACATTCAGTACTTC
CASSLDGTRGNIQYF
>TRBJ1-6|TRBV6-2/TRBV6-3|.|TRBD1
TGTGCCAGCATTCCGGGACAGGGGGCTTTGAGTTCACCCCTCCACTTT
CASIPGQGALSSPLHF
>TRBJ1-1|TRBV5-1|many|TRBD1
TGCGCCAGCAGCTACGGACAGGGTGGTGTGAACACTGAAGCTTTCTTT
CASSYGQGGVNTEAFF
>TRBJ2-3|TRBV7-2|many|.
TGTGCCAGCAGCTTAAGGATGGCAGATACGCAGTATTTT
CASSLRMADTQYF
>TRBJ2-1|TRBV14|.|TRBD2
TGTGCCAGCAGCCAAGGGGTTTTGCGGGAGGGCCACAATGAGCAGTTCTTC
CASSQGVLREGHNEQFF
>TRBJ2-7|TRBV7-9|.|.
TGTGCCAGCAGCCATGAAACAGGCCTTTACGAGCAGTACTTC
CASSHETGLYEQYF
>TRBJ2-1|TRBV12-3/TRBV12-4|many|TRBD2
TGTGCCAGCAGTCCCGGACTAGCGGGCTTGTCCCACAATGAGCAGTTCTTC
CASSPGLAGLSHNEQFF
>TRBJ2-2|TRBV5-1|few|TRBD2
TGCGCCAGCAGCTTGTTCACTAGCGGGAGAGGAGGGCCCACCGGGGAGCTGTTTTTT
CASSLFTSGRGGPTGELFF
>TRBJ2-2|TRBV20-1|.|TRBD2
TGCAGTGCTAGTTTCGGCCTAGCGGGAGGGGTCGGGGAGCTGTTTTTT
CSASFGLAGGVGELFF
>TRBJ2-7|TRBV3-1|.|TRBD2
TGTGCCAGCAGCCAGTCGGGACTAGCTTACTCCTACGAGCAGTACTTC
CASSQSGLAYSYEQYF
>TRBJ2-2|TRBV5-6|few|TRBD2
TGTGCCAGCAGCCCGGCTAACCGGGACTATTTCACCGGGGAGCTGTTTTTT
CASSPANRDYFTGELFF
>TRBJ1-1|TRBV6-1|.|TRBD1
TGTGCCAGCAGGGACAGGGGGACTGCTGAAGCTTTCTTT
CASRDRGTAEAFF
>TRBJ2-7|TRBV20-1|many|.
TGCAGTGCTCTCGGTGGTCGCACCTACGAGCAGTACTTC
CSALGGRTYEQYF
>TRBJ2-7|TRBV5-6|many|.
TGTGCCACCGCCCACCGGAGAGAGAACTCCTACGAGCAGTACTTC
CATAHRRENSYEQYF
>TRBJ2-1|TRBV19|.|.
TGTGCCAGTAGTATAGCCAGCGCCAAGTTGTACAATGAGCAGTTCTTC
CASSIASAKLYNEQFF
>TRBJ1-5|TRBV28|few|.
TGTGCCAGCAGTTTATGGCGTGGGGGAGGGAATCAGCCCCAGCATTTT
CASSLWRGGGNQPQHF
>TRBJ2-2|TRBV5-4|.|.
TGTGCCAGCAGCATCGAGGGGGGACAGAACACCGGGGAGCTGTTTTTT
CASSIEGGQNTGELFF
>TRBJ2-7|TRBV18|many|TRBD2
TGTGCCAGCTCACCCCCTATGAGCGGGAGTTCATTTGTGCAGTACTTC
CASSPPMSGSSFVQYF
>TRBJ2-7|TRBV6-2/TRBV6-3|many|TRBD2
TGTGCCAGCAGACGACTAGCGGGAGTCTACGAGCAGTACTTC
CASRRLAGVYEQYF
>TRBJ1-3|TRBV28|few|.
TGTGCCAACAGTTTATCAGGGGCCGGTGGAAACACCATATATTTT
CANSLSGAGGNTIYF
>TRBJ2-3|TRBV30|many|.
TGTGCCTGGACCCTAAACACAGATACGCAGTATTTT
CAWTLNTDTQYF
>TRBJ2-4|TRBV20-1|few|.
TGCAGTGCTAGCGGTATGGCCAAAAACATTCAGTACTTC
CSASGMAKNIQYF
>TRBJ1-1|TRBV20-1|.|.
TGCAGTGCGCCGAAGAACACTGATGCTTCCTTT
CSAPKNTDASF
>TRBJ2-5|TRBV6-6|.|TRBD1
TGTGCCAGCAGTTACTCTGAACTAACAGGGGGCAAGGAGACCCAGTACTTC
CASSYSELTGGKETQYF
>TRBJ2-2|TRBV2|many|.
TGTGCCAGCACGTGGAGCAGAGGGAACACCGGGGAGCTGTTTTTT
CASTWSRGNTGELFF
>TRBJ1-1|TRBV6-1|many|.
TGTGCCAGCAGTGAGGGTCGCAGCACTGAAGCTTTCTTT
CASSEGRSTEAFF
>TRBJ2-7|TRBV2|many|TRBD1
TGTGCCAGCAGCGGGGACAGGGGCCCTTCCGAGCAGTACTTC
CASSGDRGPSEQYF
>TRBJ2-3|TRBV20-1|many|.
TGCAGTGCTAGAGGAAGTAGTTTCACAGATACGCAGTATTTT
CSARGSSFTDTQYF
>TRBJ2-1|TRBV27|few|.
TGTGCCAGCAGTTTATTTAGGGGGGAGGGGAGCTACAATGAGCAGTTCTTC
CASSLFRGEGSYNEQFF
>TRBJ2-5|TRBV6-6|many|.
TGTGCCAGCAGTTACACTAGGAAGGCCCCAGAGACCCAGTACTTC
CASSYTRKAPETQYF
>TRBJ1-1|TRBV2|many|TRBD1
TGTGCCAGCAGTTCCCACAGGGGCAGTACTGAAGCTTTCTTT
CASSSHRGSTEAFF
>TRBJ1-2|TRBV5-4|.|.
TGTGCCAGCAGCCCCCCACCGGGACGGAATAACTATGGCTACACCTTC
CASSPPPGRNNYGYTF
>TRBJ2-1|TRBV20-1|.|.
TGCGTCAGAGGGCCCTACAATGAGCAGTTCTTC
CVRGPYNEQFF
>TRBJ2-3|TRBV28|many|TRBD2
TGTGCCAGCAGTTTAATCAGCGGGAGGGCCGGAAAGAGCACAGATACGCAGTATTTT
CASSLISGRAGKSTDTQYF